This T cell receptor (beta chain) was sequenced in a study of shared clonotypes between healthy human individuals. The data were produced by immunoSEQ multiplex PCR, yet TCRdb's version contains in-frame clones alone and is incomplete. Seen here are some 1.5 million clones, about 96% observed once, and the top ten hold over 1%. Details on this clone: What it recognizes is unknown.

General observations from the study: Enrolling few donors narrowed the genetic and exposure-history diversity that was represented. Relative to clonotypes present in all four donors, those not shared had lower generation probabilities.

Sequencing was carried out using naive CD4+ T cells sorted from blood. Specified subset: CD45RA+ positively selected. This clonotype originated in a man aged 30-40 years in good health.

The CDR3 DNA follows: TGTGCCAGCAGCTTGGAGGTATCCCACAATGAGCAGTTCTTC. This translates into CASSLEVSHNEQFF. The rearrangement uses TRBV5-4 and TRBJ2-1; D gene ambiguous. CDR3 length: 14 amino acids. The V end lost 0 bases, the J end lost 5 bases, and 9 bases lay between the germline ends. The germline V gene encodes CDR1 SGHNT and CDR2 YYREEE (reference sequence).